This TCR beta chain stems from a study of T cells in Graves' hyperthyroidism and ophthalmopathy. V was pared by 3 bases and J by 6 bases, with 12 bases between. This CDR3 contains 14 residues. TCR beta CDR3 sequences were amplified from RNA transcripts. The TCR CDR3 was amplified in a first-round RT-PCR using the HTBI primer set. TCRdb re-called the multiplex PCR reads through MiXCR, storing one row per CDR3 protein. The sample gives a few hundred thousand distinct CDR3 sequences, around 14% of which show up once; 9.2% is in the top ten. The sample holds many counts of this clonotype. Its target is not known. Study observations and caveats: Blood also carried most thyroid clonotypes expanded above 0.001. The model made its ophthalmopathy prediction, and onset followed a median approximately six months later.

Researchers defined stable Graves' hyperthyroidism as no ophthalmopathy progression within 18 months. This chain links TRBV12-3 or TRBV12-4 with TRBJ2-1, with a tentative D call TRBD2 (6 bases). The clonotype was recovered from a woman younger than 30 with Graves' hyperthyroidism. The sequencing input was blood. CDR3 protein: CASSLRDSSNEQFF. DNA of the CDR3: TGTGCCAGCAGTTTGCGGGATTCGAGCAATGAGCAGTTCTTC.